Following are 5 T cell receptor beta chains from one sample sequenced in a study of T cells in Graves' hyperthyroidism and ophthalmopathy. RNA transcripts provided the source from which TCR beta CDR3 regions were amplified. The HTBI set primed first-round TCR CDR3 RT-PCR. TCRdb re-called the multiplex PCR reads with MiXCR, one entry per CDR3 protein. Of approximately 200,000 distinct CDR3 sequences listed, around 18% are singletons. The sample consisted of blood. All receptors come from a man aged 35 to 55 with Graves' hyperthyroidism.

The genes are TRBV20-1 and TRBJ2-7; D is unresolved. This CDR3 has 13 residues. V lost 0 bases and J 3 bases, leaving 9 bases between the germline ends. Germline values: CDR1 DFQATT, CDR2 SNEGSKA (reference sequence). CDR3 sequence: CSARDSVGYEQYF. DNA of the CDR3: TGCAGTGCTAGAGACTCGGTCGGCTACGAGCAGTACTTC.

The chain links TRBV29-1 to TRBJ1-1; D not resolved. Germline CDR1 SQVTM, CDR2 ANQGSEA. V gave up 7 bases and J gave up 5 bases, with 23 bases separating them. This CDR3 contains 15 residues. This CDR3 reads CSADGLEGSGTEAFF. The CDR3, as DNA: TGCAGCGCTGATGGGCTGGAGGGTTCTGGGACTGAAGCTTTCTTT.

V is TRBV9 and J is TRBJ2-1; 8 nucleotides line up with TRBD1. J lost 8 bases, V lost 3 bases, and 10 bases had no gene match. Germline CDR1 is SGDLS and CDR2 is YYNGEE. The CDR3 spans 15 residues. The CDR3 sequence: CASSATGDRTDEQFF. CDR3 sequence (DNA): TGTGCCAGCAGCGCTACGGGGGACAGGACAGATGAGCAGTTCTTC.

This clonotype occurred once. Mismatch with germline at one junction end may stem from a read error. J is TRBJ2-2 and V is TRBV18, with a weak D call TRBD2 (6 bases). The CDR3 totals 16 residues. Germline lookup yields CDR1 KGHSH and CDR2 LQKENI. The DNA of the CDR3 is TGTGCCGGCTCACCCGGGACTCAAAAGAACACCGGGGAGCTGTTTTTT. This sequence encodes CAGSPGTQKNTGELFF.

The rearrangement uses TRBV3-1 and TRBJ2-3; D unclear. Germline loops: CDR1 LGHDT, CDR2 YNNKEL (reference sequence). Trimming removed 0 bases from V and 3 bases from J, with 16 bases in between. CDR3 length: 17 residues. The CDR3 loop reads CASSQDLMGPSTDTQYF. The CDR3, as DNA: TGTGCCAGCAGCCAAGATCTAATGGGTCCCTCAACAGATACGCAGTATTTT.